This T cell receptor beta chain was found in a study of human T cells and chemical hapten exposure. Study in general: On the upper back, patch tests were applied with 0.01% DPC and read at 6 days. TCR yields per sample varied mostly from small pooled library volume differences. General study findings and limits: Expanded TCRs showed more large CDR3 clusters than pre-sensitization or healthy control sets.

As originally analysed: Sampled TCR counts reached a median of 95,638 per sample, with values ranging from roughly 20,000 to 700,000. TCRdb used MiXCR to reprocess the RACE reads, holding one entry per CDR3 protein. The authors' filters were not applied to this entry. This table holds tens of thousands of distinct CDR3 sequences, 9.6% found once. As to time point: pre-sensitization, week 0. Treatment: therapeutic diphenylcyclopropenone sensitization with weekly scalp DPC. About this clonotype: The target antigen is unknown.

The CDR3 totals 15 residues. The germline V gene has CDR1 SGHNT and CDR2 YYREEE (reference sequence). Trimming pared 2 bases from V and 9 bases from J, leaving 18 bases between. Material: whole blood, obtained in connection with sensitization to the hapten diphenylcyclopropenone (DPC). This sequence originates from a woman aged 40 to 49 with alopecia areata. Some clones in this sample may be carry-over from other donors' samples. The chain has TRBV5-4 and TRBJ2-1; D assignment may be TRBD1 or TRBD2 (5 bases each). CDR3 amino acids: CASSFPGALPCEQFF. The CDR3 region has the DNA TGTGCCAGCAGCTTCCCCGGGGCCTTACCCTGTGAGCAGTTCTTC.